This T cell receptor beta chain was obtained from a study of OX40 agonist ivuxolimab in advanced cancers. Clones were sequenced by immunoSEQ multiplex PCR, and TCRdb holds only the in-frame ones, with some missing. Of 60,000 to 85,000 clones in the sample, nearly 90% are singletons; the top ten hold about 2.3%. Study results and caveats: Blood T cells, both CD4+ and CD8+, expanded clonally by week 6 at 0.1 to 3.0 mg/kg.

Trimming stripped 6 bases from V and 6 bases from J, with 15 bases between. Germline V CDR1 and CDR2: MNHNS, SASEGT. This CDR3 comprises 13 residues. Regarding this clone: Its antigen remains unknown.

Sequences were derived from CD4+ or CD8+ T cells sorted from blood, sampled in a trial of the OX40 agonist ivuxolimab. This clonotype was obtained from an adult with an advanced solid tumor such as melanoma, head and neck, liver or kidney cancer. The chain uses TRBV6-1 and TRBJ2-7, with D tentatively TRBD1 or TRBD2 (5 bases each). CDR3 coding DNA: TGTGCCAGCAGCCCGGGCCCGGGGCGCGAGCAGTACTTC. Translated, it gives CASSPGPGREQYF.